This T cell receptor beta chain derives from a study of T cell responses to AZD1222 COVID-19 vaccine. Whole-study findings and limits: Spike-specific TCRs gained breadth and depth after people received two AZD1222 doses. Baseline serology detected seropositivity in only a handful of AZD1222 recipients. Repertoires were obtained solely post-peak T cell response. Nearly half of the spike-specific TCRs reportedly recognize variant regions that carry no mutations.

Notes on this clone: Its antigen is as yet unknown.

TCRdb's table, derived via immunoSEQ multiplex PCR, lists solely in-frame clones and lacks some. The sample shows about 81,000 clones, around 93% of them seen only once. This clonotype was obtained from an adult who received the AZD1222 COVID-19 vaccine. The sequencing used peripheral blood, collected 28 days after the second AZD1222 dose.

CDR3 region: CASSFGDTLLDGYTF. The CDR3 DNA follows: TGCGCCAGCAGCTTTGGGGACACTTTATTGGATGGCTACACCTTC. V usage is TRBV5-1 and J usage is TRBJ1-2; weak D call: TRBD1 (6 bases). This CDR3 is 15 amino acids long. Trimming took off 2 bases at V and 6 bases at J, with 17 bases between the two ends. Germline assignment: CDR1 SGHRS and CDR2 YFSETQ.